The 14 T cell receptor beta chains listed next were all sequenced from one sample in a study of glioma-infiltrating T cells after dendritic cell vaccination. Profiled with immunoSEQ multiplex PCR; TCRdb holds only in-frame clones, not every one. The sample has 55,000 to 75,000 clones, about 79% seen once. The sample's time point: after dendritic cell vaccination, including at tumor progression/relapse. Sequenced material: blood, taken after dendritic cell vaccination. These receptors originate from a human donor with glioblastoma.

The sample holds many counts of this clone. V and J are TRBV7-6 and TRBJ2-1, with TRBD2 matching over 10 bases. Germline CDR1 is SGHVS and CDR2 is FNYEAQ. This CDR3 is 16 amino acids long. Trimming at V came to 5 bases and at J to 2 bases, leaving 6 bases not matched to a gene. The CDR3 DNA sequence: TGTGCCAGCAGCATTCAAACTAGCGGGGCCTACAATGAGCAGTTCTTC. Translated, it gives CASSIQTSGAYNEQFF.

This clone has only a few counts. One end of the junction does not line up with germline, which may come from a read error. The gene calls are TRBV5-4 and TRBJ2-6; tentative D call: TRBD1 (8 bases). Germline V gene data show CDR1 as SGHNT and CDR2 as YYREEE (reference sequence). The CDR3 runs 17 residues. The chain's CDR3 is CASSSTGEGTGANVLTF. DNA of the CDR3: TGCGCCAGCAGCTCGACAGGGGAGGGGACTGGGGCCAACGTCCTGACTTTC.

This chain's CDR3 is CASGLAGGGGYEQYF. CDR3 DNA sequence: TGTGCTAGTGGTTTGGCGGGGGGCGGGGGTTACGAGCAGTACTTC. The J gene is TRBJ2-7, the V gene TRBV12-5; tentative D call: TRBD2 (7 bases). The CDR3 is made up of 15 amino acids. Germline V lookup: CDR1 LGHNT, CDR2 FRNRAP. V was trimmed by 1 base and J by 4 bases, leaving 14 bases between them.

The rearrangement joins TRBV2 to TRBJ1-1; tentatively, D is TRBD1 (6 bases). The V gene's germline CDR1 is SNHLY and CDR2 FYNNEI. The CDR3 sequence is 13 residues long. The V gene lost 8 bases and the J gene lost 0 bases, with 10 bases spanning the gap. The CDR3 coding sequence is TGTGCCAGCTTTGGACAGCTGAACACTGAAGCTTTCTTT. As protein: CASFGQLNTEAFF.

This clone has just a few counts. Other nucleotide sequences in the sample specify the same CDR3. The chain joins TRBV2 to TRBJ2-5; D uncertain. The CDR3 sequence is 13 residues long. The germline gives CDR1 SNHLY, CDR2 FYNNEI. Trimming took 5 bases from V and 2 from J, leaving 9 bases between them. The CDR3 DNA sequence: TGTGCCAGCAGTATAAGCCGGCAAGAGACCCAGTACTTC. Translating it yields CASSISRQETQYF.

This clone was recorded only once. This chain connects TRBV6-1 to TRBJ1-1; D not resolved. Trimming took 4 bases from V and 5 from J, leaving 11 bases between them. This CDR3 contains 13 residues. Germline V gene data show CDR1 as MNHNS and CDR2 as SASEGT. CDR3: CASSAFGDTEAFF. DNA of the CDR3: TGTGCCAGCAGTGCTTTCGGGGATACTGAAGCTTTCTTT.

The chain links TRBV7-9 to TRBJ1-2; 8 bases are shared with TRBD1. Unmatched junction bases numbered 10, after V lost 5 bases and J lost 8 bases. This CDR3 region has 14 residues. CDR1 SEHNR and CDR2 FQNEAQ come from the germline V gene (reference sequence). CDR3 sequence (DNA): TGTGCCAGCAGCACCTCGGACAGGGCGGTAGGCTACACCTTC. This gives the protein CASSTSDRAVGYTF.

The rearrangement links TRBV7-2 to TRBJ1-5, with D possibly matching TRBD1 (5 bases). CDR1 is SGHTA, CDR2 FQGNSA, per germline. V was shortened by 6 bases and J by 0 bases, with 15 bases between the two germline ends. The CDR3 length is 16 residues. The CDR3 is CASSQGAVSSNQPQHF. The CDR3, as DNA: TGTGCCAGCAGTCAAGGGGCGGTTAGTAGCAATCAGCCCCAGCATTTT.

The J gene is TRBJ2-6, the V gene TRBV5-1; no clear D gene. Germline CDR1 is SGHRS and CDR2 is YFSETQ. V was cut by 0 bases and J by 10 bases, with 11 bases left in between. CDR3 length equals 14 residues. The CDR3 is CASSLVAGENVLTF. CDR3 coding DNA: TGCGCCAGCAGCTTGGTGGCAGGCGAAAACGTCCTGACTTTC.

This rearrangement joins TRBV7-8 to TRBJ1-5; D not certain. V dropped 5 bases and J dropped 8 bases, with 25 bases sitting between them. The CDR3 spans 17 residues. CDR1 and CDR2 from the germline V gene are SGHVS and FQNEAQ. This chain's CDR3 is CASSPSAGRIGAEPQHF. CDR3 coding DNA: TGTGCCAGCAGCCCATCAGCGGGTCGGATCGGAGCGGAGCCCCAGCATTTT.

The CDR3 DNA sequence: TGTGCCAGCAGCTTAGGCCTAGCGGGGAGCACCGGGGAGCTGTTTTTT. Its protein product is CASSLGLAGSTGELFF. The J gene is TRBJ2-2, the V gene TRBV11-1; 9 bases align to TRBD2. Germline loops: CDR1 SGHAT, CDR2 FQDESV (reference sequence). V was clipped by 1 base and J by 4 bases; unmatched bases: 4. This CDR3 is 16 amino acids long.

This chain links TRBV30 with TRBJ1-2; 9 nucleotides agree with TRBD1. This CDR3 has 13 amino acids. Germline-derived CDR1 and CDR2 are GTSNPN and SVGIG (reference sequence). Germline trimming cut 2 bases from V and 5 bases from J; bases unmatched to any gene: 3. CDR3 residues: CAWSPDRGYGYTF. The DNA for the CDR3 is TGTGCCTGGAGTCCGGACAGGGGATATGGCTACACCTTC.

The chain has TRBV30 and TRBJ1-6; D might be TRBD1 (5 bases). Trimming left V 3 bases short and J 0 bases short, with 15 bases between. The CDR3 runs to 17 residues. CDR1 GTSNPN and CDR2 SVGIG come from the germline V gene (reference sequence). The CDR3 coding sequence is TGTGCCTGGAGCCAGGGACTTCAGAGCTCCTATAATTCACCCCTCCACTTT. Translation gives CAWSQGLQSSYNSPLHF.

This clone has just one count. In DNA, the CDR3 is TGTGCCAGCAGTGAAGGTGGGGGGGGCTACACCTTC. Its protein is CASSEGGGGYTF. V usage is TRBV25-1 and J usage is TRBJ1-2; maybe TRBD1 (5 bases). Germline V gene sequence: CDR1 MGHDK, CDR2 SYGVNS. The CDR3 totals 12 residues. V was pared by 2 bases and J by 8 bases, with 9 bases between.